The rows below give T cell receptor beta chains drawn from one sample of a study of type 1 regulatory T cells. Each CDR3 protein gets one entry after TCRdb re-called the reads with MiXCR. The table lists about 97,000 distinct CDR3 sequences, roughly 30% of them singletons. Sequencing used CD4+ T cells, either the whole sample or a sorted fraction (not recorded which). All receptors come from a human donor in good health. CDR3s include the opening cysteine and the closing phenylalanine or tryptophan. A D gene is named only where the DNA matches it firmly. Some rows have no size entry. The others give once, few or many, or a class for an expanded clone.

CDR3aa	CDR3nt	d_gene	v_gene	j_gene	abundance
CASSLEGPPSTDTQYF	TGTGCCAGCAGCTTAGAGGGACCCCCTTCCACAGATACGCAGTATTTT	.	TRBV7-2	TRBJ2-3	.
CASSLTPGIHEQYF	TGTGCCAGCAGCCTCACCCCAGGGATCCACGAGCAGTACTTC	.	TRBV7-9	TRBJ2-7	.
CASSQEPGYEQYF	TGCGCCAGCAGCCAAGAACCTGGCTACGAGCAGTACTTC	.	TRBV4-3	TRBJ2-7	few
CASSQEGLGRPQHF	TGTGCCAGCAGCCAAGAGGGCCTCGGGAGGCCCCAGCATTTT	.	TRBV3-1	TRBJ1-5	few
CASSQVSPNRDSYEQYF	TGCGCCAGCAGCCAAGTTTCCCCAAACAGGGACTCCTACGAGCAGTACTTC	.	TRBV4-1	TRBJ2-7	few
CASSSPGTGNFDYNEQFF	TGCGCCAGCAGCTCCCCCGGGACAGGGAATTTCGATTACAATGAGCAGTTCTTC	TRBD1	TRBV5-1	TRBJ2-1	few
CASRDRVYEQYF	TGTGCCAGCAGGGACAGGGTTTACGAGCAGTACTTC	TRBD1	TRBV28	TRBJ2-7	.
CSAEQGNVGETQYF	TGCAGCGCAGAACAGGGCAATGTGGGAGAGACCCAGTACTTC	.	TRBV29-1	TRBJ2-5	once
CASSIRLAGTDNEQFF	TGTGCCAGTAGTATCCGACTAGCGGGTACAGACAATGAGCAGTTCTTC	TRBD2	TRBV19	TRBJ2-1	.
CASSGDISSYNEQFF	TGTGCCAGTAGTGGGGACATTAGCTCCTACAATGAGCAGTTCTTC	.	TRBV19	TRBJ2-1	.
CASSLEENTEAFF	TGTGCCAGCAGCTTAGAAGAGAACACTGAAGCTTTCTTT	.	TRBV7-2	TRBJ1-1	many
CASSWEGVNTEAFF	TGTGCCAGCAGTTGGGAAGGGGTGAACACTGAAGCTTTCTTT	.	TRBV12-3/TRBV12-4	TRBJ1-1	.
CASSPDSLGDYGYTF	TGCGCCAGCAGCCCTGACAGTCTCGGAGACTATGGCTACACCTTC	.	TRBV5-1	TRBJ1-2	few
CASSYFGTGSSGNTIYF	TGTGCCAGCAGTTACTTCGGGACAGGCTCCTCTGGAAACACCATATATTTT	TRBD1	TRBV6-5	TRBJ1-3	.
CASKASGKGSSYNEQFF	TGTGCCAGCAAAGCTAGCGGGAAGGGGAGCTCCTACAATGAGCAGTTCTTC	TRBD2	TRBV2	TRBJ2-1	few
CASRGNREEETQYF	TGTGCCAGCAGGGGGAACAGGGAGGAAGAGACCCAGTACTTC	.	TRBV7-6	TRBJ2-5	.
CAISEVNTEAFF	TGTGCCATCAGTGAGGTGAACACTGAAGCTTTCTTT	.	TRBV10-3	TRBJ1-1	.
CASSLTGGRDTQYF	TGCGCCAGCAGCTTGACCGGGGGGAGAGATACGCAGTATTTT	TRBD2	TRBV5-1	TRBJ2-3	few
CASSLVRGRASGSPYNEQFF	TGTGCCAGCAGCTTGGTCCGGGGGAGGGCTAGCGGGAGCCCCTACAATGAGCAGTTCTTC	TRBD2	TRBV5-5	TRBJ2-1	.
CASSLGTGIYNEQFF	TGTGCCAGCAGCTTAGGGACAGGAATTTACAATGAGCAGTTCTTC	TRBD1	TRBV7-9	TRBJ2-1	.
CASSLAGVVYEQYF	TGTGCCAGCAGTTTAGCGGGAGTAGTCTACGAGCAGTACTTC	TRBD2	TRBV28	TRBJ2-7	.
CAISGGSGNSVYEQYF	TGTGCCATCAGTGGGGGTAGCGGGAACTCGGTCTACGAGCAGTACTTC	TRBD2	TRBV10-3	TRBJ2-7	few
CASSVGFQGVPEQYF	TGTGCCAGCAGCGTTGGGTTCCAGGGGGTACCCGAGCAGTACTTC	TRBD1	TRBV7-9	TRBJ2-7	.
CASSPPGQAYEQYF	TGTGCCAGCTCACCACCGGGACAGGCCTACGAGCAGTACTTC	TRBD1	TRBV18	TRBJ2-7	.
CASSTLAGSDEQYF	TGTGCCAGCAGCACACTAGCGGGATCCGACGAGCAGTACTTC	TRBD2	TRBV7-9	TRBJ2-7	.
CASSLEGLAYNEQFF	TGCGCCAGCAGCTTGGAGGGACTAGCTTACAATGAGCAGTTCTTC	TRBD2	TRBV5-1	TRBJ2-1	.
CAWTSDPRDTQYF	TGTGCCTGGACCTCAGACCCGAGAGATACGCAGTATTTT	.	TRBV30	TRBJ2-3	few
CASSFNDRVNTGELFF	TGTGCCAGCAGTTTCAACGACAGGGTAAACACCGGGGAGCTGTTTTTT	TRBD1	TRBV28	TRBJ2-2	few
CSAEDRGTVNTIYF	TGCAGCGCTGAGGACAGGGGAACGGTAAACACCATATATTTT	TRBD1	TRBV29-1	TRBJ1-3	.
CSASPSDGDTEAFF	TGCAGTGCTTCCCCCTCAGACGGGGACACTGAAGCTTTCTTT	.	TRBV20-1	TRBJ1-1	few
CASTQGQRIGELFF	TGTGCCAGTACGCAGGGACAGAGAATCGGGGAGCTGTTTTTT	TRBD1	TRBV19	TRBJ2-2	.
CASSLGTSGIEEQFF	TGTGCCAGCAGCTTAGGGACTAGCGGGATTGAGGAGCAGTTCTTC	TRBD2	TRBV7-2	TRBJ2-1	.
CASSPVGARNSYNEQFF	TGCGCCAGCAGCCCTGTGGGGGCCCGAAACTCCTACAATGAGCAGTTCTTC	.	TRBV5-1	TRBJ2-1	.
CASSLAQTTSAQGTQYF	TGTGCCAGCAGCTTAGCTCAGACGACTAGCGCCCAGGGTACGCAGTATTTT	TRBD2	TRBV7-2	TRBJ2-3	few
CASSYMPRGGSYNEQFF	TGTGCCAGCAGTTATATGCCTCGGGGGGGCTCCTACAATGAGCAGTTCTTC	TRBD2	TRBV6-2/TRBV6-3	TRBJ2-1	.
CASRRDSIYTGELFF	TGTGCCAGCAGGCGGGACTCTATTTACACCGGGGAGCTGTTTTTT	.	TRBV6-1	TRBJ2-2	few
CASSLCLACEQFF	TGTGCCAGCAGCTTATGTTTAGCATGTGAGCAGTTCTTC	.	TRBV7-2	TRBJ2-1	.
CASSRTGKDTQYF	TGTGCCAGTAGTCGGACAGGCAAAGATACGCAGTATTTT	TRBD1	TRBV19	TRBJ2-3	few
CASSRAGQNNQPQHF	TGTGCCAGCAGCCGCGCTGGACAGAATAATCAGCCCCAGCATTTT	.	TRBV3-1	TRBJ1-5	.
CASSLDDRTDTQYF	TGTGCCAGCAGCTTAGACGACCGCACAGATACGCAGTATTTT	.	TRBV7-3	TRBJ2-3	once
CASSRQESSYEQYF	TGTGCCAGCAGCAGACAGGAGAGCTCCTACGAGCAGTACTTC	.	TRBV7-2	TRBJ2-7	many
CATSATGPNTGELFF	TGTGCCACCAGTGCGACGGGACCAAACACCGGGGAGCTGTTTTTT	.	TRBV24-1	TRBJ2-2	few
CASSQIDTHTEAFF	TGTGCCAGCAGCCAAATCGACACTCACACTGAAGCTTTCTTT	.	TRBV3-1	TRBJ1-1	.
CASQKTGGGDTEAFF	TGCGCCAGCCAAAAGACAGGGGGCGGAGACACTGAAGCTTTCTTT	TRBD1	TRBV5-1	TRBJ1-1	few
CASGQTSGGNIQYF	TGCGCCAGCGGTCAGACTAGCGGGGGGAACATTCAGTACTTC	TRBD2	TRBV5-1	TRBJ2-4	once
CASSFWTGVNTGELFF	TGTGCCAGCAGCTTCTGGACAGGGGTTAACACCGGGGAGCTGTTTTTT	TRBD1	TRBV5-4	TRBJ2-2	.
CASSKPGQGSLEQYF	TGTGCCAGCAGTAAACCGGGACAGGGGAGTCTCGAGCAGTACTTC	TRBD1	TRBV28	TRBJ2-7	few
CSAETSSGEQYF	TGCAGCGCGGAGACTAGCTCCGGCGAGCAGTACTTC	TRBD2	TRBV29-1	TRBJ2-7	few
CASSPWAHEQYF	TGTGCCAGCAGCCCTTGGGCCCACGAGCAGTACTTC	.	TRBV3-1	TRBJ2-7	.
CASTPDRDQETQYF	TGCGCCAGCACTCCGGACAGGGACCAAGAGACCCAGTACTTC	TRBD1	TRBV10-2	TRBJ2-5	few
CASSLLPISGRAYEQYF	TGTGCCAGCAGCCTACTACCGATTAGCGGGAGGGCCTACGAGCAGTACTTC	TRBD2	TRBV7-2	TRBJ2-7	.
CAWSVLRQGETQYF	TGTGCCTGGAGTGTACTGAGGCAGGGAGAGACCCAGTACTTC	.	TRBV30	TRBJ2-5	.
CASIHTGDSDTQYF	TGTGCCAGCATCCATACCGGGGACTCAGATACGCAGTATTTT	.	TRBV7-2	TRBJ2-3	few
CASSLVPAAYEQYF	TGTGCCAGCAGCTTAGTTCCAGCCGCCTACGAGCAGTACTTC	.	TRBV7-9	TRBJ2-7	few
CASSLGQTQYF	TGTGCCAGCAGCTTGGGGCAGACCCAGTACTTC	.	TRBV7-2	TRBJ2-5	.
CSARDGASTDTQYF	TGCAGTGCTAGGGACGGGGCTAGCACAGATACGCAGTATTTT	.	TRBV20-1	TRBJ2-3	.
CSAREQGSFTEAFF	TGCAGTGCTAGAGAGCAGGGTAGCTTCACTGAAGCTTTCTTT	.	TRBV20-1	TRBJ1-1	.
CASSPFRVLEDQETQYF	TGTGCCAGCAGCCCGTTCAGGGTCCTGGAGGATCAAGAGACCCAGTACTTC	.	TRBV5-4	TRBJ2-5	few
CASSLAAGLAGTDTQYF	TGCGCCAGCAGCTTGGCGGCGGGACTAGCGGGAACAGATACGCAGTATTTT	TRBD2	TRBV5-1	TRBJ2-3	.
CASRAGTPYNEQFF	TGTGCCAGCAGAGCCGGGACACCATACAATGAGCAGTTCTTC	.	TRBV28	TRBJ2-1	.